This entry lists 3 T cell receptor beta chains sequenced from one sample in a study of CD8 T cells in ankylosing spondylitis. One entry per CDR3 protein, called by TCRdb with MiXCR from the 5' RACE reads. The table shows 190,000 or so distinct CDR3 sequences, with roughly 13% occurring only once. The sample was blood, either unsorted or a sorted T cell fraction (not recorded which). The receptors here all came from a male donor with ankylosing spondylitis or in good health (not recorded which).

This clonotype showed up many times. The chain is built from TRBV4-1 and TRBJ2-1; 8 bases agree with TRBD2. From germline, CDR1 is MGHRA and CDR2 YSYEKL. CDR3 size: 14 residues. J gave up 11 bases and V 1 base, and 7 bases lay outside the gene matches. CDR3 residues: CASSQVNSGEKQFF. CDR3 in DNA: TGCGCCAGCAGCCAAGTAAATAGCGGGGAAAAGCAGTTCTTC.

This clonotype was observed a handful of times. This sequence joins TRBV4-1 and TRBJ2-7; D possibly corresponds to TRBD2 (6 bases). CDR1 MGHRA and CDR2 YSYEKL come from the germline V gene. The ends were cut back, 3 bases at V and 5 bases at J, with 14 bases in the middle. This CDR3 has 14 amino acids. The CDR3 sequence is CASSQVGSEHEQYF. In DNA form, the CDR3 reads TGCGCCAGCAGCCAGGTCGGGAGTGAGCACGAGCAGTACTTC.

The CDR3 coding sequence is TGTGCCGGAACCGGACTAGCGGTATACAATGAGCAGTTCTTC. This translates into CAGTGLAVYNEQFF. V is TRBV30 and J is TRBJ2-1; TRBD2 aligns across 10 bases. The CDR3 contains 14 residues. V gave up 8 bases and J gave up 4 bases; unmatched junction bases: 8. Germline V gives CDR1 GTSNPN, CDR2 SVGIG (reference sequence).